Described below is a single T cell receptor beta chain sequence and its context. The antigen is undetermined. The source of the sample is a study of memory CD4+ T cells and cytomegalovirus serostatus. Findings and caveats of the study: CMV serostatus prediction reached median AUC 0.95, or 0.91 with US-trained model. Suggested: most of the CMV-linked TCR signature lies in CD4+ memory cells. Each of 67 CMV-associated TCRbeta sequences occurred in one to five individuals.

With 0 bases removed from V and 4 bases from J, the gap between germline ends came to 6 bases. Germline V CDR1 and CDR2: SEHNR, FQNEAQ (reference sequence). The CDR3 spans 13 residues. The repertoire was sequenced with immunoSEQ multiplex PCR; TCRdb's copy has only in-frame clones and lacks some. The sample shows about 50,000 clones, approximately 78% of them seen only once. The sort gate was single viable CD3+CD4+CD8-CD45RO+ cells for memory CD4+ T cells. CD4+ T cells were isolated by positive magnetic selection. V and J are TRBV7-9 and TRBJ1-2; D unresolved. The TCR comes from an adult in good health and CMV-seronegative. The specimen sequenced was memory CD4+ T cells from blood. The CDR3 DNA reads TGTGCCAGCAGCTTAGCAATCGCCTATGGCTACACCTTC. Translation: CASSLAIAYGYTF. The entire variable domain, with the rest obtained from reference TRBV7-9 and TRBJ1-2, is as follows: DTGVSQNPRHKITKRGQNVTFRCDPISEHNRLYWYRQTLGQGPEFLTYFQNEAQLEKSRLLSDRFSAERPKGSFSTLEIQRTEQGDSAMYLCASSLAIAYGYTFGSGTRLTVV.